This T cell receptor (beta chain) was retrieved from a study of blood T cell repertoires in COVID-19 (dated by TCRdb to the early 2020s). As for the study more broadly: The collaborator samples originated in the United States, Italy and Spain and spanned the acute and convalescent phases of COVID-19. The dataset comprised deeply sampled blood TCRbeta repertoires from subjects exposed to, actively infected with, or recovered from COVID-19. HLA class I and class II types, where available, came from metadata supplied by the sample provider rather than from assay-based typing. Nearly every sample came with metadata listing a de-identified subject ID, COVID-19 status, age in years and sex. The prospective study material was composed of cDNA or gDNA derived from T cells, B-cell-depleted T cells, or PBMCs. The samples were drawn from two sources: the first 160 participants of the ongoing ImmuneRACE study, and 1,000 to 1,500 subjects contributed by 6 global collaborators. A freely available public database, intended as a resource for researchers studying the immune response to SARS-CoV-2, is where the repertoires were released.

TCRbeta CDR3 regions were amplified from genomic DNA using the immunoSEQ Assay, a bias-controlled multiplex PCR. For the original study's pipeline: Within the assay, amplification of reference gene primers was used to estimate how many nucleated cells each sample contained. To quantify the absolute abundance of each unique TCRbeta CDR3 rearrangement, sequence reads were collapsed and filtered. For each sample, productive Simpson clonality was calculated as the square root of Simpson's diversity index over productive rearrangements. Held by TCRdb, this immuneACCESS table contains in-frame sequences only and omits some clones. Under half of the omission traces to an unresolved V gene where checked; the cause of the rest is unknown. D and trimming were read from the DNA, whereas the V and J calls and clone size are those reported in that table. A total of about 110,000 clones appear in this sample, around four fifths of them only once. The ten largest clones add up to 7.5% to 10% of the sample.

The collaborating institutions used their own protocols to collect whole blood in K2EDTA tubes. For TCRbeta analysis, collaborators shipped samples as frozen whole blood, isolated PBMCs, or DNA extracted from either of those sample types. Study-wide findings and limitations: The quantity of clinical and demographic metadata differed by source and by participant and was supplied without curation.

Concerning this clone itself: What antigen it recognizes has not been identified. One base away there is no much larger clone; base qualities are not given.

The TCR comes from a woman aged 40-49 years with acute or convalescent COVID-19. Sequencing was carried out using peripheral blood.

The encoded CDR3 is CAISEGLRGKAYNEQFF. The bases read TGTGCCATCAGTGAGGGCCTCAGGGGGAAAGCCTACAATGAGCAGTTCTTC. Rearrangement joined TRBV10-3 to TRBJ2-1; 7 central bases correspond to TRBD1. The germline V and J ends show losses of 2 bases and 2 bases respectively, and no gene match explains 9 bases of the junction. The CDR3 runs 17 amino acids, cysteine and phenylalanine included. The sequence is cut down to CDR3 DNA, 51 bases in frame from base 1. As encoded in the germline V gene, CDR1 is ENHRY while CDR2 is SYGVKD.